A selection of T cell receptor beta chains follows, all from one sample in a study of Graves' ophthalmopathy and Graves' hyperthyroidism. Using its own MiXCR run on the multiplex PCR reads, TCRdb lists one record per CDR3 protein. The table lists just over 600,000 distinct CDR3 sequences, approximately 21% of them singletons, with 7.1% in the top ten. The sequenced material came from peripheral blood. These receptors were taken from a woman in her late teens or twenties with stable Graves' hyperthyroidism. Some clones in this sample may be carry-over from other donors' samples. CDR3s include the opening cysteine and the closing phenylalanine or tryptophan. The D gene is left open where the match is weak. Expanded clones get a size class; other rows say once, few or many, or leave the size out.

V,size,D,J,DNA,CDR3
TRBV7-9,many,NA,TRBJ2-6,TGTGCCAGCAGCCCGGCCTCCGGGGCCAACGTCCTGACTTTC,CASSPASGANVLTF
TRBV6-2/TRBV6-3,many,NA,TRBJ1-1,TGTGCCAGCAGTATGGCCCAGCTCGTTCTGAACACTGAAGCTTTCTTT,CASSMAQLVLNTEAFF
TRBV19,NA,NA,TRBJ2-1,TGTGCCACCTCGCGGTTTGGGGACAATGAGCAGTTCTTC,CATSRFGDNEQFF
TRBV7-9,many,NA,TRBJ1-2,TGTGCCAGCAACTTACAGCAGCAGCCCTATGGCTACACCTTC,CASNLQQQPYGYTF
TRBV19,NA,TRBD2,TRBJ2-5,TGTGCCAGTGGTAGACTAGCGGGGGCCGGAGAGACCCAGTACTTC,CASGRLAGAGETQYF
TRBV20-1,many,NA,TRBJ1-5,TGCAGTGCTACAAGGGGGGGACAGCCCCAGCATTTT,CSATRGGQPQHF
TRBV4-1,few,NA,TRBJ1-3,TGCGCCAGCAGCCAAATTCGACGCTCTGGAAACACCATATATTTT,CASSQIRRSGNTIYF
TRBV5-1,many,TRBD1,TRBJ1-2,TGCGCCAGCAGCTTGGGGGGGACAGGGGGCAACTATGGCTACACCTTC,CASSLGGTGGNYGYTF
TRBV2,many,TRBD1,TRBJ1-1,TGTGCCAGCACCGAAATGGGACAGGGGGTCAAGGACACTGAAGCTTTCTTT,CASTEMGQGVKDTEAFF
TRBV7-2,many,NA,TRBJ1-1,TGTGCCAGCAGGAAAGGTCGGACCACTGAAGCTTTCTTT,CASRKGRTTEAFF
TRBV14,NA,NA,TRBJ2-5,TGTGCCAGCAGCCAGTACAACTATTATCGGGCAGAAGAGACCAAGTACTTC,CASSQYNYYRAEETKYF
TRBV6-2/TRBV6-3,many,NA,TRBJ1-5,TGTGCCAGCAGTTACTCCGATTGGGTGAGCAATCAGCCCCAGCATTTT,CASSYSDWVSNQPQHF
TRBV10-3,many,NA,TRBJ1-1,TGTGCCATCAGGGACGGACCAAAAATTGAAGCTTTCTTT,CAIRDGPKIEAFF
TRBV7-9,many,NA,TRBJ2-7,TGTGCCAGCAGAGCCACTAGCTACGAGCAGTACTTC,CASRATSYEQYF
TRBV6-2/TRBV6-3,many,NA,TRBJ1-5,TGTGCCAGCAGTTACGGCGGACTGTCTAGACCTCAGCCCCAGCATTTT,CASSYGGLSRPQPQHF
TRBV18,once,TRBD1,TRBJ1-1,TGTGCCAGCTCACCTCAACAGGGGCGTATGAGGGTCACTGAAGCTTTCTTT,CASSPQQGRMRVTEAFF
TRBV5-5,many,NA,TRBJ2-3,TGTGCCAGTAACCGTGCGGTTACCACAGATACGCAGTATTTT,CASNRAVTTDTQYF
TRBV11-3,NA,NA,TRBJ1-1,TGTGCCAGCAGCTTAAATAAAGGTGAAGCTTTCTTT,CASSLNKGEAFF
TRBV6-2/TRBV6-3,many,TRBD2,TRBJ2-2,TGTGCCAGCAGTTACTCGCCCGGGACTAGGCCTCGTGGGACCGGGGAGCTGTTTTTT,CASSYSPGTRPRGTGELFF
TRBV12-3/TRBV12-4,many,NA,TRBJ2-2,TGTGCCAGCAGTTTAGAGGCCGGGGAGCTGTTTTTT,CASSLEAGELFF
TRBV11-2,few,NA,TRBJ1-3,TGTGCCAGCAGCCGTGGGAACTCTGGAAACACCATATATTTT,CASSRGNSGNTIYF
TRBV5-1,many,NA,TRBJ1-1,TGCGCCAGCAGCCTGAGGGTAAGGGCCGCGAACACTGAAGCTTTCTTT,CASSLRVRAANTEAFF
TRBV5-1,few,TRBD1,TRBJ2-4,TGCGCCAGCAGCTTGGATGGACAGGGGACAAACATTCAGTACTTC,CASSLDGQGTNIQYF
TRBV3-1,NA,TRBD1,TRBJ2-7,TGTGCCAGCAGCCACCCACGACAGGGAAAGGACGAGCAGTACTTC,CASSHPRQGKDEQYF
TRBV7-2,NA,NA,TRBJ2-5,TGTGCCAGCAGCTTATCGAGCGTTCCCATACAGGAGACCCAGTACTTC,CASSLSSVPIQETQYF
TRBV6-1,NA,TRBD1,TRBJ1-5,TGTGCCAGCAGTGAAGCGGGGACAGGGGGATCGATAGGTCAGCCCCAGCATTTT,CASSEAGTGGSIGQPQHF
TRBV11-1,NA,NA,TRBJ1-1,TGTGCCAGCAGCTCCACAAGGAGCACTGAAGCTTTCTTT,CASSSTRSTEAFF
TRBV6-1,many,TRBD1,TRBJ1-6,TGTGCCAGCAGTGGCACCAGGGGGAATTCACCCCTCCACTTT,CASSGTRGNSPLHF
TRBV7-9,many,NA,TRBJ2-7,TGTGCCAGCAGCTTAACGGTGGGGTCCTACGAGCAGTACTTC,CASSLTVGSYEQYF
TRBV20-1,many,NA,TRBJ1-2,TGCAGTGCTATTCCCGAGCTAACCCTGAACTATGGCTACACCTTC,CSAIPELTLNYGYTF
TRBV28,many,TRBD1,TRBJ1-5,TGTGCCAGCAGCCCGGGACAGGGTATAATTGAGCCCCAGCATTTT,CASSPGQGIIEPQHF
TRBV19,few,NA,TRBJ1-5,TGTGCCAGTACCACCGGGAACAATCAGCCCCAGCATTTT,CASTTGNNQPQHF
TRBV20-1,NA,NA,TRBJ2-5,TGCAGTGCTAGAGATGTTGGGACCCCAGAGACCCAGTACTTC,CSARDVGTPETQYF
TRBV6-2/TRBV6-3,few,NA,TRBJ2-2,TGTGCCAGCAGTCGGACAGATAACACCGGGGAGCTGTTTTTT,CASSRTDNTGELFF
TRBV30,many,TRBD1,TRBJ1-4,TGTGCCTGGAACCGACAGGGGGCTAATGAAAAACTGTTTTTT,CAWNRQGANEKLFF
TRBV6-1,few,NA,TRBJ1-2,TGTGCCAGCAGTGACGGTCTAAACGGCTACACCTTC,CASSDGLNGYTF
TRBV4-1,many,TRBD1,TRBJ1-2,TGCGCCAGCAGCCAATTGACAGGGGCCTATGGCTACACCTTC,CASSQLTGAYGYTF
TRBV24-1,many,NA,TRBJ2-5,TGTGCCACCAGTGAACTGGGTGGGCGAGAGACCCAGTACTTC,CATSELGGRETQYF
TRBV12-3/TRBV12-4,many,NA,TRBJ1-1,TGTGCCAGCACTCCCCCGACAGCCACTGAAGCTTTCTTT,CASTPPTATEAFF
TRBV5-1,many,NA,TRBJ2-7,TGCGCCAGCAAGCGAGAGACCTACGAGCAGTACTTC,CASKRETYEQYF
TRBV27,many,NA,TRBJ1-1,TGTGCCAGCAGTTCAGGGGACAACACTGAAGCTTTCTTT,CASSSGDNTEAFF
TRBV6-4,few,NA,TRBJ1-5,TGTGCCAGCAGTGGTTGGGACAATCAGCCCCAGCATTTT,CASSGWDNQPQHF
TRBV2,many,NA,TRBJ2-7,TGTGCCAGCCAGAAAGCGGGCTACGAGCAGTACTTC,CASQKAGYEQYF
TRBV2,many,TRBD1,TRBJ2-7,TGTGCCAGCAGTGAGGGAGGACAGGGTGGCTACGAGCAGTACTTC,CASSEGGQGGYEQYF
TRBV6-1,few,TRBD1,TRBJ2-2,TGTGCCAGCAGACGAGACAGGGGCTACACCGGGGAGCTGTTTTTT,CASRRDRGYTGELFF
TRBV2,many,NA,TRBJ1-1,TGTGCCAGCATCCAAGAGTTAATGAACACTGAAGCTTTCTTT,CASIQELMNTEAFF
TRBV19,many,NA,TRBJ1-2,TGTGCCAGTAGTTTGTCCAGGCGCTATGGCTACACCTTC,CASSLSRRYGYTF
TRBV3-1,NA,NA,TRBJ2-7,TGTGCCAGCAGCCAGGGTGGCGGTTCCGCCAACGAGCAGTACTTC,CASSQGGGSANEQYF
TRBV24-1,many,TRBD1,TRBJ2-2,TGTGCCACCAGCCGACAGGGCCCCATGACCGGGGAGCTGTTTTTT,CATSRQGPMTGELFF
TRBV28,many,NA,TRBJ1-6,TGTGCCAGCTCCCGAGGGGGAACACCCCTCCACTTT,CASSRGGTPLHF
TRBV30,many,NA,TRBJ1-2,TGTGCCTGGGATGAGACAGGCTATGGCTACACCTTC,CAWDETGYGYTF
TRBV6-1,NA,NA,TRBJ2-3,TGTGCCAGCAGTGAATATGCGGGGAGCACAGATACGCAGTATTTT,CASSEYAGSTDTQYF
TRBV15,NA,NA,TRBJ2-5,TGTGCCACCAGCAGAGATGTGGGGAACCAAGAGACCCAGTACTTC,CATSRDVGNQETQYF
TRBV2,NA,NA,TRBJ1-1,TGTGCCAGCCAGGGCCTCCTCACTGAAGCTTTCTTT,CASQGLLTEAFF